This T cell receptor (beta chain) was sequenced during a study of Graves' ophthalmopathy and Graves' hyperthyroidism. From RNA, the CDR3 regions of TCR beta chains were amplified and sequenced. HTBI-primed first-round RT-PCR preceded second-round multiplex PCR. A single record per CDR3 protein comes from TCRdb applying MiXCR to the multiplex PCR reads. This table holds roughly 1.1 million distinct CDR3 sequences, about two fifths found once. Newly diagnosed hyperthyroidism donors, aged 18 to 65, duration under 2 months. The diagnosis was founded upon clinical symptoms, serum thyroxine, TRAb, thyroid ultrasound and orbital computed tomography. This clonotype was seen many times. The CDR3 runs to 14 residues. V lost 1 base, J lost 4 bases, and 11 bases lay in between. Germline lookup yields CDR1 SGHRS and CDR2 YFSETQ.

Material: peripheral blood or thyroid tissue (not recorded which). The chain couples TRBV5-1 to TRBJ1-2; D not resolved. This receptor was identified in an adult man with Graves' hyperthyroidism. CDR3 in amino acids: CASSLPEGSYGYTF. The CDR3 bases are TGCGCCAGCAGCTTGCCTGAGGGCAGCTATGGCTACACCTTC.